The 32 T cell receptor beta chains below were found in one sample sequenced in a study of monozygotic twins with inflammatory bowel disease. TCRdb re-called the 5' RACE reads and catalogs CDR3 proteins one per entry, DNA excluded. The ten top clones account for approximately 2.5%, within a sample of approximately 140,000 distinct CDR3 sequences. The sequencing input was blood. These receptors all come from a human donor with ulcerative colitis or Crohn's disease, or a healthy co-twin of an affected twin (not recorded which).

The J gene is TRBJ1-1, the V gene TRBV7-3; checking the TCRdb D call of TRBD1 is not possible without DNA. Germline V gene sequence: CDR1 SGHTA, CDR2 FQGTGA. The CDR3 extends over 17 amino acids. The CDR3 region is CASSPYGTGIGGTEAFF.

This rearrangement joins TRBV7-2 to TRBJ2-5; there is no DNA to check the TCRdb D call of TRBD1. The CDR3 runs 13 residues. CDR1 is SGHTA, CDR2 FQGNSA, per germline. CDR3 residues: CASSFVERGENYF.

This chain's CDR3 is CASSLRPGADSPLHF. This chain uses TRBV7-2 with TRBJ1-6; the D call of TRBD1 rests on TCRdb alone, since no DNA is present to check it. The CDR3 totals 15 residues. CDR1 and CDR2 from the germline V gene are SGHTA and FQGNSA. Looking up the rest from reference TRBV7-2 and TRBJ1-6 gives the full variable domain: GAGVSQSPSNKVTEKGKDVELRCDPISGHTALYWYRQSLGQGLEFLIYFQGNSAPDKSGLPSDRFSAERTGGSVSTLTIQRTQQEDSAVYLCASSLRPGADSPLHFGNGTRLTVT.

The V call is TRBV20-1, the J call TRBJ2-7; the TCRdb D gene call, TRBD1, has no DNA to confirm it. The CDR3 spans 14 residues. Looked up from germline, CDR1 is DFQATT and CDR2 is SNEGSKA (reference sequence). CDR3 protein: CSAGDPGQIYEQYF.

The rearrangement uses TRBV20-1 and TRBJ1-5; no DNA is available, so the TRBD1 call from TCRdb remains unchecked. The CDR3 is 14 residues long. CDR1 DFQATT and CDR2 SNEGSKA come from the germline V gene (reference sequence). The CDR3 here is CSARGSGADQPQHF.

The rearrangement joins TRBV6-5 to TRBJ1-4; TCRdb returns TRBD1, unconfirmable since there is no DNA. From germline, CDR1 is MNHEY and CDR2 SVGAGI. This CDR3 region has 15 residues. The CDR3 is CASTYTHRGIEKLFF.

The chain is built from TRBV5-1 and TRBJ1-4. CDR1 is SGHRS and CDR2 is YFSETQ in the germline V gene. The CDR3 contains 15 residues. The CDR3 protein is CASSSKDATNEKLFF.

This chain connects TRBV3-1 to TRBJ1-6. This CDR3 has 17 amino acids. Germline V gene data show CDR1 as LGHDT and CDR2 as YNNKEL (reference sequence). CDR3 region: CASRPLNSGVGNSPLHF.

The chain carries TRBV7-3 and TRBJ2-1; the TCRdb call, TRBD2, lacks DNA for checking. The CDR3 has 16 amino acids. Germline V lookup: CDR1 SGHTA, CDR2 FQGTGA. This CDR3 reads CASSLIGAGGLNEQFF.

This sequence joins TRBV4-3 and TRBJ2-7; TCRdb calls TRBD1, which cannot be checked without DNA. The germline CDR1 and CDR2 sequences are LGHNA and YSLEER. There are 15 residues in the CDR3. The CDR3 sequence: CASSQGTGVVNEQYF.

The CDR3 reads CASSSMWDYGYTF. The chain joins TRBV5-1 to TRBJ1-2. The CDR3 sequence is 13 residues long. Germline values: CDR1 SGHRS, CDR2 YFSETQ.

This sequence joins TRBV6-1 and TRBJ2-1; TCRdb reports TRBD1, a call that lacks DNA to check it against. Germline assignment: CDR1 MNHNS and CDR2 SASEGT. The CDR3 extends over 14 amino acids. CDR3 sequence: CASRLTGIGIEQFF.

The chain uses TRBV6-5 and TRBJ1-1. Germline loops: CDR1 MNHEY, CDR2 SVGAGI. The CDR3 has 14 residues. This CDR3 reads CASSYGPENTEAFF.

The chain links TRBV27 to TRBJ2-2; there is no DNA to check the TCRdb D call of TRBD2. Germline V gene sequence: CDR1 MNHEY, CDR2 SMNVEV (reference sequence). There are 15 residues in the CDR3. This CDR3 reads CASRGGGLVSGELFF.

The rearrangement joins TRBV6-5 to TRBJ2-1; TCRdb calls TRBD2, which cannot be checked without DNA. CDR3 size: 15 residues. CDR1 and CDR2 (germline): MNHEY, SVGAGI. The chain's CDR3 is CASSYSGGTYNEQFF.

The chain joins TRBV5-1 to TRBJ1-2. There are 14 residues in the CDR3. The germline V gene has CDR1 SGHRS and CDR2 YFSETQ. The CDR3: CASSLEVGASGYTF.

The rearrangement uses TRBV7-6 and TRBJ2-5. This CDR3 comprises 13 residues. Germline CDR1 reads SGHVS; CDR2 reads FNYEAQ. The CDR3 loop is CASSVIIQETQYF.

The V call is TRBV5-1, the J call TRBJ2-3; without DNA, the TCRdb call of TRBD2 cannot be checked. This CDR3 is 14 amino acids long. Germline values: CDR1 SGHRS, CDR2 YFSETQ. CDR3 in amino acids: CASSSGTRGDTQYF. Full variable domain (missing parts from reference TRBV5-1 and TRBJ2-3): KAGVTQTPRYLIKTRGQQVTLSCSPISGHRSVSWYQQTPGQGLQFLFEYFSETQRNKGNFPGRFSGRQFSNSRSEMNVSTLELGDSALYLCASSSGTRGDTQYFGPGTRLTVL.

The rearrangement uses TRBV4-2 and TRBJ2-7; TCRdb outputs TRBD1, but without DNA this stays unchecked. The germline V gene encodes CDR1 LGHNA and CDR2 YNFKEQ. CDR3 size: 15 residues. CDR3 amino acids: CASSQEGGEAYEQYF.

The chain employs TRBV4-1 and TRBJ2-2; TCRdb returns TRBD1, unconfirmable since there is no DNA. In germline, CDR1 is MGHRA, CDR2 YSYEKL. The CDR3 loop spans 16 amino acids. CDR3 sequence reads: CASSPWTGRNTGELFF.

This chain joins TRBV12-3 or TRBV12-4 and TRBJ1-1; with no DNA, the TCRdb D assignment of TRBD1 cannot be verified. This CDR3 is 12 amino acids long. The CDR3 spells CASNQGNTEAFF.

This chain links TRBV7-2 with TRBJ2-2; the TCRdb D gene call, TRBD1, has no DNA to confirm it. The CDR3 totals 16 residues. CDR1 and CDR2 (germline): SGHTA, FQGNSA. CDR3 in amino acids: CASPKLRQGYAGELFF.

V is TRBV18 and J is TRBJ1-4. The CDR3 has 14 residues. In germline, CDR1 is KGHSH, CDR2 LQKENI. The CDR3 protein is CASSPAGVEEKLFF.

CDR3 sequence: CASSQDRGLSAFF. The chain has TRBV4-1 and TRBJ1-1. This CDR3 region has 13 residues. Per the germline V gene, CDR1 is MGHRA and CDR2 is YSYEKL.

The rearrangement joins TRBV28 to TRBJ2-5. This CDR3 contains 13 residues. Germline V gives CDR1 MDHEN, CDR2 SYDVKM. The CDR3: CASSLLNQETQYF.

The rearrangement uses TRBV20-1 and TRBJ1-1; with no DNA, the TCRdb D assignment of TRBD1 cannot be verified. Germline V CDR1 and CDR2: DFQATT, SNEGSKA (reference sequence). The CDR3 has 12 residues. CDR3 in amino acids: CSARTGPSEAFF.

The chain recombines TRBV7-9 with TRBJ1-1. This CDR3 region has 14 residues. Per the germline V gene, CDR1 is SEHNR and CDR2 is FQNEAQ (reference sequence). CDR3 residues: CASSYQGGQTEAFF. Filled out from reference TRBV7-9 and TRBJ1-1, the complete variable domain reads DTGVSQNPRHKITKRGQNVTFRCDPISEHNRLYWYRQTLGQGPEFLTYFQNEAQLEKSRLLSDRFSAERPKGSFSTLEIQRTEQGDSAMYLCASSYQGGQTEAFFGQGTRLTVV.

V usage is TRBV7-9 and J usage is TRBJ1-5; with no DNA, the TCRdb D assignment of TRBD1 cannot be verified. CDR1 and CDR2 (germline): SEHNR, FQNEAQ (reference sequence). The CDR3 totals 16 residues. The CDR3: CASSRSTSWGTQPQHF. Based on the CDR3 plus reference TRBV7-9 and TRBJ1-5, the full variable domain is DTGVSQNPRHKITKRGQNVTFRCDPISEHNRLYWYRQTLGQGPEFLTYFQNEAQLEKSRLLSDRFSAERPKGSFSTLEIQRTEQGDSAMYLCASSRSTSWGTQPQHFGDGTRLSIL.

This chain connects TRBV20-1 to TRBJ1-2; TCRdb returns TRBD1, unconfirmable since there is no DNA. In germline, CDR1 is DFQATT, CDR2 SNEGSKA (reference sequence). The CDR3 sequence is 14 residues long. CDR3 amino acids: CSAISWGTNYGYTF.

The chain is built from TRBV6-1 and TRBJ2-7; there is no DNA to check the TCRdb D call of TRBD2. The V gene's germline CDR1 is MNHNS and CDR2 SASEGT. CDR3 size: 15 residues. This chain's CDR3 is CASSPASTSSYEQYF.

The chain joins TRBV27 to TRBJ2-2; TCRdb names TRBD1, which stays unverified in the absence of DNA. CDR3 length: 16 amino acids. Germline V CDR1 and CDR2: MNHEY, SMNVEV (reference sequence). Here the CDR3 reads CASGGSGTGNTGELFF.

The rearrangement links TRBV5-6 to TRBJ1-6. Germline CDR1 is SGHDT and CDR2 is YYEEEE. The CDR3 has 14 residues. The CDR3 sequence: CASSIDLYNSPLHF. Complete variable domain (other parts from reference TRBV5-6 and TRBJ1-6): DAGVTQSPTHLIKTRGQQVTLRCSPKSGHDTVSWYQQALGQGPQFIFQYYEEEERQRGNFPDRFSGHQFPNYSSELNVNALLLGDSALYLCASSIDLYNSPLHFGNGTRLTVT.